These T cell receptor beta chains were read from a single sample in a study of blood T cell repertoires in COVID-19. Using immunoSEQ multiplex PCR, the repertoire was profiled, and TCRdb retains in-frame clones only, with some absent. The sample contains 90,000 to 150,000 clones, 79% of which appear only once. The sequenced sample consisted of peripheral blood. These receptors originate from a woman aged 80 or over with acute or convalescent COVID-19. Each CDR3 is given with its conserved first and last residue. The D gene is left open where the match is weak. Expanded clones get a size class; other rows say once, few or many, or leave the size out.

j_call: TRBJ2-1
cdr3_length: 15
d_call: -
clone_size: -
v_call: TRBV19
cdr3_aa: CASSIQAGPLGEQFF
cdr3_nt: TGTGCCAGTAGTATTCAAGCGGGCCCCTTAGGTGAGCAGTTCTTC

j_call: TRBJ1-6
cdr3_length: 16
d_call: TRBD1
clone_size: -
v_call: TRBV5-3
cdr3_aa: CARSLQGRRIDSPLHF
cdr3_nt: TGTGCCAGAAGCTTACAGGGGAGGAGGATTGATTCACCCCTCCACTTT

j_call: TRBJ2-1
cdr3_length: 12
d_call: -
clone_size: -
v_call: TRBV3-1/TRBV3-2
cdr3_aa: CASSLPGNEQFF
cdr3_nt: TGTGCCAGCAGCCTTCCGGGCAATGAGCAGTTCTTC

j_call: TRBJ1-1
cdr3_length: 12
d_call: TRBD1
clone_size: once
v_call: TRBV4-1
cdr3_aa: CASSGQGDTAFF
cdr3_nt: TGCGCCAGCTCCGGTCAGGGGGATACAGCTTTCTTT

j_call: TRBJ2-3
cdr3_length: 15
d_call: -
clone_size: -
v_call: TRBV19
cdr3_aa: CASTPGGTGTDTQYF
cdr3_nt: TGTGCCAGTACCCCGGGGGGGACAGGCACAGATACGCAGTATTTT

j_call: TRBJ1-3
cdr3_length: 14
d_call: -
clone_size: once
v_call: TRBV3-1/TRBV3-2
cdr3_aa: CASSQRGEANTIYF
cdr3_nt: TGTGCCAGCAGCCAAAGAGGAGAGGCAAACACCATATATTTT

j_call: TRBJ1-3
cdr3_length: 17
d_call: -
clone_size: -
v_call: TRBV7-8
cdr3_aa: CASSTRTATRIGNTIYF
cdr3_nt: TGTGCCAGCAGCACTCGGACAGCTACCAGAATAGGAAACACCATATATTTT

j_call: TRBJ2-7
cdr3_length: 14
d_call: -
clone_size: -
v_call: TRBV7-2
cdr3_aa: CASSLAGSLYEQYF
cdr3_nt: TGTGCCAGCAGCTTGGCCGGGTCTCTCTACGAGCAGTACTTC

j_call: TRBJ1-1
cdr3_length: 15
d_call: -
clone_size: -
v_call: TRBV7-2
cdr3_aa: CASSLFESMNTEAFF
cdr3_nt: TGTGCCAGCAGCTTATTTGAGAGCATGAACACTGAAGCTTTCTTT

j_call: TRBJ1-5
cdr3_length: 16
d_call: TRBD1
clone_size: -
v_call: TRBV6-1
cdr3_aa: CASSGLTGAGNQPQHF
cdr3_nt: TGTGCCAGCAGTGGGCTCACAGGGGCCGGCAATCAGCCCCAGCATTTT

j_call: TRBJ1-2
cdr3_length: 12
d_call: TRBD1
clone_size: -
v_call: TRBV24-1
cdr3_aa: CATRTGDLGYTF
cdr3_nt: TGTGCCACCCGGACAGGGGATTTGGGCTACACCTTC

j_call: TRBJ1-1
cdr3_length: 13
d_call: -
clone_size: -
v_call: TRBV3-1/TRBV3-2
cdr3_aa: CASSPQGGAEAFF
cdr3_nt: TGTGCCAGCAGCCCACAGGGTGGGGCTGAAGCTTTCTTT

j_call: TRBJ2-7
cdr3_length: 15
d_call: TRBD2
clone_size: -
v_call: TRBV9
cdr3_aa: CASSVEPGGTYEQYF
cdr3_nt: TGTGCCAGCAGCGTAGAACCGGGGGGAACCTACGAGCAGTACTTC

j_call: TRBJ2-5
cdr3_length: 13
d_call: -
clone_size: -
v_call: TRBV19
cdr3_aa: CASRDRGKETQYF
cdr3_nt: TGTGCCAGTAGGGATCGGGGAAAGGAGACCCAGTACTTC